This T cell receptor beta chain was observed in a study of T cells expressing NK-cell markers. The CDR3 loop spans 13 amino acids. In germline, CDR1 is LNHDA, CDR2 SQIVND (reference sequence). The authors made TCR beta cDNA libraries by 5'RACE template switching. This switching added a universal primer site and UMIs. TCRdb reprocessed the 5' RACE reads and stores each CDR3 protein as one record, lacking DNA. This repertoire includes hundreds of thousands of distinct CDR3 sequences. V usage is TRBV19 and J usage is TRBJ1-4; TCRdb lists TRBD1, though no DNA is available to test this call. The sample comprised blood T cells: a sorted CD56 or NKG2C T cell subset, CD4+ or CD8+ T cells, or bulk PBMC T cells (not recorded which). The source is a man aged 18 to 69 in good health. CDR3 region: CASRPTDREKLFF.